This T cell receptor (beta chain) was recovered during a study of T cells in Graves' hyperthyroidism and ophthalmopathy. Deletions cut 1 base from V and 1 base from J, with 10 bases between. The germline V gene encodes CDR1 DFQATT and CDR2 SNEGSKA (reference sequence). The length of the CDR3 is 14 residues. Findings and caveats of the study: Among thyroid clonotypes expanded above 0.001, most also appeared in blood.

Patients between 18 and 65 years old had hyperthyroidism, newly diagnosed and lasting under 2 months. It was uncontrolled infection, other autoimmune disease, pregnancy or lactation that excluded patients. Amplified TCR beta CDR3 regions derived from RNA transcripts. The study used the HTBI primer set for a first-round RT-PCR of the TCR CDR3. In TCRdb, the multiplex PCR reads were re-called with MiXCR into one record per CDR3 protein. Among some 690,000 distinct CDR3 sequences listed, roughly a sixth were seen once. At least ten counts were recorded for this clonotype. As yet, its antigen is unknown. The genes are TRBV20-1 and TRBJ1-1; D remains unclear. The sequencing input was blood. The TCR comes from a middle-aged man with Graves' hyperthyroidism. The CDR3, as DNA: TGCAGTGCTAGAGGTTGGATCAAGAACACTGAAGCTTTCTTT. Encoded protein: CSARGWIKNTEAFF.